The source of this TCR beta chain is a study of blood T cell repertoires in COVID-19. Study-wide context: Acute and convalescent COVID-19 samples came from the United States, Italy and Spain. Sources were T cells, B-cell-depleted T cells, or PBMCs; the material itself was cDNA or gDNA.

The Seattle patients, enrolled during active infection, were followed longitudinally. Study processing details: Amplification with reference gene primers provided the estimates of nucleated cell counts. Using immunoSEQ multiplex PCR, the repertoire was profiled, and TCRdb retains in-frame clones only, with some absent. V and J calls and clone size are copied from that table; D and trimming were computed from the DNA. The sample comprises some 220,000 clones, almost 85% of which are singletons, and about 2.5% rests with the top ten. CDR1 is SGHAT and CDR2 is FQNNGV in the germline V gene. This CDR3 has 16 amino acids. V lost 5 bases, J lost 6 bases, and 13 bases stayed unmatched.

The sample comprised peripheral blood. The chain carries TRBV11-2 and TRBJ2-1; 7 nucleotides align to TRBD1. This receptor was identified in a woman in her 70s with COVID-19, enrolled during active disease. CDR3 region: CASSPLPETGSNEQFF. DNA for the CDR3: TGTGCCAGCAGCCCACTCCCTGAGACAGGGAGCAATGAGCAGTTCTTC.